These 29 T cell receptor beta chains share one sample of origin, sequenced in a study of T cell responses to AZD1222 COVID-19 vaccine. Clones were sequenced by immunoSEQ multiplex PCR, and TCRdb holds only the in-frame ones, with some missing. This sample carries some 60,000 clones, roughly nine tenths of them seen once, and the ten largest clones take 5% to 6.5%. Source: peripheral blood, taken 28 days after the second AZD1222 dose. These receptors were taken from an adult who received the AZD1222 COVID-19 vaccine.

The chain combines TRBV7-9 with TRBJ1-2; TRBD1 matches at 9 bases. V shed 4 bases, J shed 6 bases, and the junction held 9 bases outside the gene matches. The germline gives CDR1 SEHNR, CDR2 FQNEAQ (reference sequence). This CDR3 comprises 15 residues. CDR3 region: CASSSGQGNKDGYTF. In DNA, the CDR3 is TGTGCCAGCAGCTCAGGACAGGGGAACAAGGATGGCTACACCTTC.

The chain has TRBV11-2 and TRBJ2-3; 9 nucleotides agree with TRBD2. The germline V gene has CDR1 SGHAT and CDR2 FQNNGV. The V segment lost 4 bases and the J segment 5 bases; nucleotides outside the gene matches: 19. The CDR3 length is 19 residues. The chain's CDR3 is CASSSKRPLAGTIGDTQYF. CDR3 nucleotide sequence: TGTGCCAGCAGCTCCAAGAGACCCCTAGCGGGGACTATAGGAGATACGCAGTATTTT.

The gene calls are TRBV10-3 and TRBJ2-7; tentative D call: TRBD2 (7 bases). The CDR3 runs 12 residues. The V gene's germline CDR1 is ENHRY and CDR2 SYGVKD. The V gene lost 10 bases and the J gene lost 7 bases, with 17 bases spanning the gap. In DNA form, the CDR3 reads TGTGCCACCACAAGGGGGGGCAGTGAGCAGTACTTC. It encodes CATTRGGSEQYF.

The chain has TRBV7-9 and TRBJ2-1; maybe TRBD2 (5 bases). Germline V gene lookup returns CDR1 SEHNR and CDR2 FQNEAQ (reference sequence). The CDR3 consists of 14 residues. The V end was cut by 5 bases, the J end by 7 bases, with 15 bases between. For the CDR3, the DNA is TGTGCCAGCAGCCCGGGGTTTAGTGGGAATGAGCAGTTCTTC. This gives the protein CASSPGFSGNEQFF.

This chain links TRBV28 with TRBJ2-1, with TRBD1 matching 10 bases. Germline values: CDR1 MDHEN, CDR2 SYDVKM. The CDR3 contains 16 residues. Germline trimming cut 8 bases from V and 8 bases from J; bases unmatched to any gene: 15. The CDR3 here is CASPPTGDRGRDEQFF. CDR3 coding DNA: TGTGCCAGCCCCCCGACCGGGGACAGGGGTAGGGATGAGCAGTTCTTC.

Here the CDR3 DNA reads TGTGCCACCAGCAGAGATCCCACGAAATCTGAAGCTTTCTTT. Its translation is CATSRDPTKSEAFF. The chain recombines TRBV15 with TRBJ1-1; D remains unclear. The CDR3 totals 14 residues. Trimming took 0 bases from V and 6 from J, leaving 11 bases between them. Germline assignment: CDR1 LNHNV and CDR2 YYDKDF (reference sequence).

The J gene is TRBJ1-3, the V gene TRBV11-2, with D possibly TRBD1 on 6 matching bases. The germline V gene encodes CDR1 SGHAT and CDR2 FQNNGV. The length of the CDR3 is 17 residues. V dropped 4 bases and J dropped 2 bases, with 18 bases sitting between them. The CDR3 region has the DNA TGTGCCAGCAGCTCCTGGACAGCCAAATCTCCTGGAAACACCATATATTTT. Its protein is CASSSWTAKSPGNTIYF.

This clone was observed a single time. The chain joins TRBV19 to TRBJ2-5; TRBD2 matches 8 bases. CDR1 and CDR2 from the germline V gene are LNHDA and SQIVND (reference sequence). This CDR3 has 15 residues. J gave up 7 bases and V 5 bases, and 12 bases lay outside the gene matches. CDR3: CASSSGLGMLGTQYF. Here the CDR3 DNA reads TGTGCCAGTAGTTCGGGACTAGGGATGCTAGGGACCCAGTACTTC.

The V gene is TRBV19, the J gene TRBJ1-4; D remains unclear. CDR1 and CDR2 (germline): LNHDA, SQIVND (reference sequence). The ends were cut back, 4 bases at V and 8 bases at J, with 17 bases in the middle. The CDR3 sequence is 15 residues long. The CDR3 DNA reads TGTGCCAGTAGTACCGACACTTCCTTGGGGGAAAAACTGTTTTTT. It encodes CASSTDTSLGEKLFF.

The chain employs TRBV19 and TRBJ1-1, with no clear D. V was trimmed by 3 bases and J by 4 bases, leaving 6 bases between them. Germline V gives CDR1 LNHDA, CDR2 SQIVND (reference sequence). The CDR3 is 12 residues long. The CDR3 DNA reads TGTGCCAGTAGTATGAGAGGCACTGAAGCTTTCTTT. Translation: CASSMRGTEAFF.

The chain carries TRBV7-2 and TRBJ2-3; unclear D gene. CDR1 SGHTA and CDR2 FQGNSA come from the germline V gene. CDR3 size: 13 residues. Trimming pared 2 bases from V and 7 bases from J, leaving 10 bases between. DNA of the CDR3: TGTGCCAGCAGCTTACTAGGTTCGAATACGCAGTATTTT. This codes for CASSLLGSNTQYF.

J is TRBJ2-1 and V is TRBV16; maybe TRBD2 (5 bases). Deletions cut 1 base from V and 0 bases from J, with 7 bases between. Germline assignment: CDR1 KGHSY and CDR2 FQNENV. The CDR3 has 15 residues. The DNA of the CDR3 is TGTGCCAGCAGCCAATACCGGGACTCCTACAATGAGCAGTTCTTC. It codes for CASSQYRDSYNEQFF. The full variable domain, with the rest looked up from reference TRBV16 and TRBJ2-1, is GEEVAQTPKHLVRGEGQKAKLYCAPIKGHSYVFWYQQVLKNEFKFLISFQNENVFDETGMPKERFSAKCLPNSPCSLEIQATKLEDSAVYFCASSQYRDSYNEQFFGPGTRLTVL.

This chain's CDR3 is CASRGTGETSPLHF. CDR3 nucleotides: TGTGCCAGTAGGGGGACAGGGGAGACATCACCCCTCCACTTT. V gene TRBV19 combines with J gene TRBJ1-6; 10 bases map to TRBD1. CDR3 length equals 14 residues. CDR1 LNHDA and CDR2 SQIVND come from the germline V gene (reference sequence). The trim removed 6 bases at V and 10 bases at J, leaving 6 bases unmatched.

CDR3 amino acids: CASSDQGSNQPQHF. For the CDR3, the DNA is TGTGCCAGCAGTGATCAGGGCAGCAATCAGCCCCAGCATTTT. V usage is TRBV28 and J usage is TRBJ1-5; D perhaps matches TRBD1 (5 bases). CDR1 and CDR2 (germline): MDHEN, SYDVKM. CDR3 length equals 14 residues. With 5 bases removed from V and 1 base from J, the gap between germline ends came to 9 bases.

V and J are TRBV19 and TRBJ2-4; tentative D call: TRBD1 (6 bases). Looked up from germline, CDR1 is LNHDA and CDR2 is SQIVND (reference sequence). The CDR3 runs to 18 residues. V was shortened by 7 bases and J by 0 bases, with 22 bases between the two germline ends. This CDR3 is CASTATAGGLLAKNIQYF. The DNA of the CDR3 is TGTGCCAGTACTGCCACAGCTGGGGGCTTACTAGCCAAAAACATTCAGTACTTC.

The chain employs TRBV19 and TRBJ1-5, with D possibly TRBD1 on 5 matching bases. V was clipped by 5 bases and J by 2 bases, with 13 bases between them. Germline V gene data show CDR1 as LNHDA and CDR2 as SQIVND (reference sequence). There are 15 residues in the CDR3. The CDR3 DNA follows: TGTGCCAGTAGTCCCCCGGGGGGAGGCAATCAGCCCCAGCATTTT. Translation: CASSPPGGGNQPQHF.

This clone was counted a few times. The V and J genes are TRBV5-1 and TRBJ2-1; D unclear. The V end lost 0 bases, the J end lost 9 bases, and 16 bases lay between the germline ends. Germline V lookup: CDR1 SGHRS, CDR2 YFSETQ. The CDR3 loop spans 15 amino acids. The CDR3 DNA reads TGCGCCAGCAGCTTGGGTCACGTCGAGGTCGGTGAGCAGTTCTTC. Translated, it gives CASSLGHVEVGEQFF. The entire variable domain, with the rest obtained from reference TRBV5-1 and TRBJ2-1, is as follows: KAGVTQTPRYLIKTRGQQVTLSCSPISGHRSVSWYQQTPGQGLQFLFEYFSETQRNKGNFPGRFSGRQFSNSRSEMNVSTLELGDSALYLCASSLGHVEVGEQFFGPGTRLTVL.

This chain joins TRBV6-4 and TRBJ1-6; 10 bases are shared with TRBD1. Germline CDR1 is MRHNA and CDR2 is SNTAGT. The V segment lost 4 bases and the J segment 7 bases; nucleotides outside the gene matches: 7. There are 16 residues in the CDR3. As DNA, the CDR3 is TGTGCCAGCAGTGCTTCGGGACAGGGGCTAAATTCACCCCTCCACTTT. Translation gives CASSASGQGLNSPLHF.

The CDR3 sequence is CASSTLRTGRLETQYF. The CDR3 DNA follows: TGTGCCAGCAGCACCCTCCGGACAGGGAGGTTAGAGACCCAGTACTTC. J is TRBJ2-5 and V is TRBV11-2; 8 bases are shared with TRBD1. J gave up 4 bases and V 5 bases, and 12 bases lay outside the gene matches. This CDR3 is built from 16 residues. CDR1 is SGHAT and CDR2 is FQNNGV in the germline V gene.

This sequence joins TRBV12-3 or TRBV12-4 and TRBJ2-3; no firm D call. CDR3 size: 13 residues. V lost 6 bases to trimming and J lost 4 bases, with 11 bases between them. The CDR3 reads CASSRSLADTQYF. Here the CDR3 DNA reads TGTGCCAGCAGCCGTAGCCTGGCAGATACGCAGTATTTT.

This chain links TRBV5-6 with TRBJ2-1; 12 bases align to TRBD1. Germline CDR1 is SGHDT and CDR2 is YYEEEE. There are 16 residues in the CDR3. The ends lost 4 bases at V and 9 bases at J; junction bases unmatched: 11. The CDR3 nucleotides are TGTGCCAGCAGCCTTGGGGCCGGGACAGGGGGCATTGAGCAGTTCTTC. Amino acids: CASSLGAGTGGIEQFF.

The gene calls are TRBV5-1 and TRBJ2-3; the D is unclear. CDR3 length: 12 amino acids. The ends were cut back, 1 base at V and 6 bases at J, with 6 bases in the middle. Looked up from germline, CDR1 is SGHRS and CDR2 is YFSETQ. CDR3 sequence: CASSLLGDTQYF. The CDR3 coding sequence is TGCGCCAGCAGCTTGCTCGGGGATACGCAGTATTTT.

The V call is TRBV28, the J call TRBJ2-2, with 11 bases aligning to TRBD1. Germline loops: CDR1 MDHEN, CDR2 SYDVKM. Trimming took 6 bases from V and 2 from J; bases not matched to a gene: 5. The length of the CDR3 is 16 residues. CDR3 sequence reads: CASRRGTGGNTGELFF. The DNA of the CDR3 is TGTGCCAGCAGGAGAGGGACAGGGGGAAACACCGGGGAGCTGTTTTTT.

V gene TRBV10-3 combines with J gene TRBJ2-7; TRBD1 aligns across 8 bases. V lost 7 bases, J lost 0 bases, and 5 bases stayed unmatched. The CDR3 contains 14 residues. Germline values: CDR1 ENHRY, CDR2 SYGVKD. The CDR3 spells CAITRDRPSYEQYF. CDR3 DNA sequence: TGTGCCATCACTCGGGACAGGCCCTCCTACGAGCAGTACTTC.

Here the CDR3 reads CASSFAEQETQYF. The CDR3 region has the DNA TGTGCCAGCAGCTTTGCAGAACAAGAGACCCAGTACTTC. The chain couples TRBV7-9 to TRBJ2-5; D is undetermined. CDR3 length: 13 amino acids. V was clipped by 3 bases and J by 2 bases, with 7 bases between them. Germline V gene sequence: CDR1 SEHNR, CDR2 FQNEAQ (reference sequence).

For this clone: A read error may account for a junction end that differs from germline. The chain carries TRBV4-3 and TRBJ1-5; D unclear. This CDR3 is 13 amino acids long. In germline, CDR1 is LGHNA, CDR2 YSLEER. The CDR3, as DNA: TGCGCCAGCAGCCAAGATAGCCATCAGCCCCAGCATTTT. This gives the protein CASSQDSHQPQHF.

The chain recombines TRBV19 with TRBJ2-7; D remains ambiguous. The V end lost 1 base, the J end lost 3 bases, and 10 bases lay between the germline ends. Germline V lookup: CDR1 LNHDA, CDR2 SQIVND (reference sequence). The length of the CDR3 is 14 residues. CDR3 sequence (DNA): TGTGCCAGTAGTATAGGGAACCCATTCTACGAGCAGTACTTC. As protein: CASSIGNPFYEQYF. Drawing the rest from reference TRBV19 and TRBJ2-7, the complete variable domain is DGGITQSPKYLFRKEGQNVTLSCEQNLNHDAMYWYRQDPGQGLRLIYYSQIVNDFQKGDIAEGYSVSREKKESFPLTVTSAQKNPTAFYLCASSIGNPFYEQYFGPGTRLTVT.

The chain has TRBV5-1 and TRBJ1-2; no clear D gene. Looked up from germline, CDR1 is SGHRS and CDR2 is YFSETQ. The CDR3 runs to 13 residues. V lost 2 bases and J 5 bases, leaving 10 bases between the germline ends. The CDR3 reads CASSLGPSYGYTF. CDR3 DNA sequence: TGCGCCAGCAGCTTAGGACCGTCATATGGCTACACCTTC.

The V call is TRBV6-5, the J call TRBJ1-4; D not resolved. The CDR3 has 15 amino acids. CDR1 is MNHEY, CDR2 SVGAGI, per germline. V lost 6 bases and J lost 2, with 13 bases in between. The DNA of the CDR3 is TGTGCCAGCAGGAGAGCGGGAGCGACTAATGAAAAACTGTTTTTT. This sequence encodes CASRRAGATNEKLFF.